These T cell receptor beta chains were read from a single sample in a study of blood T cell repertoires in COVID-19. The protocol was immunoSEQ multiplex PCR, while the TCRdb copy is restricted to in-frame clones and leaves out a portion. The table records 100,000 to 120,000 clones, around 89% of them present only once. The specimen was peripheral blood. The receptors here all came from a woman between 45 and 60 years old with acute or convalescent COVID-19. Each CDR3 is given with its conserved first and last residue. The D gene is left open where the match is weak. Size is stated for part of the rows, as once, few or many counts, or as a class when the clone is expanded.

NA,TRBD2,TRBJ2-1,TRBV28,TGTGCCAGCAGTCCTGGGACTATCGGGGAGCAGTTCTTC,CASSPGTIGEQFF
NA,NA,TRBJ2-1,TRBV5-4,TGTGCCAGCAGCTCCAAAGGGGGTGAACTATGGGATGAGCAGTTCTTC,CASSSKGGELWDEQFF
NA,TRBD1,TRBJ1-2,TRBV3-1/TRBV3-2,TGTGCCAGCAGCTCACAGACAGGGGGTCGGGGCTATGGCTACACCTTC,CASSSQTGGRGYGYTF
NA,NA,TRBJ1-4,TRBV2,TGTGCCACCAGCCCACGGGAAAAACTGTTTTTT,CATSPREKLFF
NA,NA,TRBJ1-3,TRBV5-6,TGTGCCAGCAGCGCCCCGGGAAGAGGCTCTGGAAACACCATATATTTT,CASSAPGRGSGNTIYF
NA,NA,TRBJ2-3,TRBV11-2,TGTGCCAGCAGCTTACAGCTAGGATTATCAGATACGCAGTATTTT,CASSLQLGLSDTQYF
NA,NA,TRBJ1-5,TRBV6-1,TGTGCCAGCAGTGAAAGCGACCTGAGGAGCAATCAGCCCCAGCATTTT,CASSESDLRSNQPQHF
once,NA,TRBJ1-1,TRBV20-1,TGCAGTGCTCCTCAAGGTGGCGGGACCCCATTT,CSAPQGGGTPF
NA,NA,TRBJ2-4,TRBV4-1,TGCGCCAGCAGCCAAGAATCCTACAGTGGGGGACCAGGGGTTCAGTACTTC,CASSQESYSGGPGVQYF
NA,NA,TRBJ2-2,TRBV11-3,TGTGCCAGCAGCTTAGATTCTGTGGGAGCCGGGGAGCTGTTTTTT,CASSLDSVGAGELFF
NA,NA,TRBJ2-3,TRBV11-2,TGTGCCAGCAGCTTAGGTCTCGGGGCAGATACGCAGTATTTT,CASSLGLGADTQYF
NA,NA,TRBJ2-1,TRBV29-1,TGCAGCGTTGAAGGACGGAGCTCCTACAATGAGCAGTTCTTC,CSVEGRSSYNEQFF
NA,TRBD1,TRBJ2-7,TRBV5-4,TGTGCCAGCAGCCCCTGGACAGGGAGCTACGAGCAGTACTTC,CASSPWTGSYEQYF
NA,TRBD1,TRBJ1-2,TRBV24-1,TGTGCCACCAGTGACCCCACAGGGGACGGCTACACCTTC,CATSDPTGDGYTF
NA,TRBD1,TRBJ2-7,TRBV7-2,TGTGCCAGCAGCTCCTTGGACAGGTGGTACGAGCAGTACTTC,CASSSLDRWYEQYF
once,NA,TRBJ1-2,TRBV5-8,TGTGCCAGCAGCTCCGTGGGGAGCTATGGCTACACCTTC,CASSSVGSYGYTF
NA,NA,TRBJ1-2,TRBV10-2,TGCGCCAGCAGTGAGAAAAAAGGACACCAGGGCCGTGGCTACACCTTC,CASSEKKGHQGRGYTF
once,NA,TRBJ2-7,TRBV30,TGTGCCTTAACCCGGGTCCTCCCGAAGGAGCAGTACTTC,CALTRVLPKEQYF
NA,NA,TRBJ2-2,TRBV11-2,TGTGCCAGCAGCTTTAGTAGGGGATCCGGGGAGCTGTTTTTT,CASSFSRGSGELFF
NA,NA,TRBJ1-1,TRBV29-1,TGCAGCGTTGCAGGGTTGAACACTGAAGCTTTCTTT,CSVAGLNTEAFF
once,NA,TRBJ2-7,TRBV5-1,TGCGCCAGCAGCCCCCTGGGGCCTCGGGACGAGCAGTACTTC,CASSPLGPRDEQYF
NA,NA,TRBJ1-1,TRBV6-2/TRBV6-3,TGTGCCAGCAGTTACCTAAAGAACACTGAAGCTTTCTTT,CASSYLKNTEAFF
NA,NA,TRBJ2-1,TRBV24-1,TGTGCCACCAGTGACCCGGGAGCGCACAATGAGCAGTTCTTC,CATSDPGAHNEQFF
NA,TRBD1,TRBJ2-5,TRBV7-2,TGTGCCAGCAGCCCCGACAGGGGACAAGAGACCCAGTACTTC,CASSPDRGQETQYF
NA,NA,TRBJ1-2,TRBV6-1,TGTGCCAGCAGTGAGCAGGGGAGCTATGGCTACACCTTC,CASSEQGSYGYTF
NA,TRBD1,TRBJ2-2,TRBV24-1,TGTGCCACCAGTGACCCAGGGGGCGCGATGGCCGGGGAGCTGTTTTTT,CATSDPGGAMAGELFF
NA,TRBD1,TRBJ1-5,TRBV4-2,TGTGCCAGCAGCCCCGGGACAGTTAGCAATCAGCCCCAGCATTTT,CASSPGTVSNQPQHF
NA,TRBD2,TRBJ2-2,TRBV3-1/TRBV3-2,TGTGCCAGCAGCCAAGATCGGTGGGGGGGTGCCGGGGAGCTGTTTTTT,CASSQDRWGGAGELFF
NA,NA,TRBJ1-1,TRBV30,TGTGCCTGGAGGAATACAGGGCAAGTTGAAGCTTTCTTT,CAWRNTGQVEAFF
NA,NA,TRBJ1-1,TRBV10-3,TGTGCCATCAGTGAGCCGGGAACCTCGACGAACACTGAAGCTTTCTTT,CAISEPGTSTNTEAFF
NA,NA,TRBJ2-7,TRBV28,TGTGCCAGCAGTCGACAGGGAGGCCCCTACGAGCAGTACTTC,CASSRQGGPYEQYF
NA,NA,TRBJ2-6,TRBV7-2,TGTGCCAGCAGCTTCGGGGGAACTGGGGCCAACGTCCTGACTTTC,CASSFGGTGANVLTF
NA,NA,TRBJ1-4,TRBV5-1,TGCGCCAGCAGCCCGGGAGGGAATACGAATGAAAAACTGTTTTTT,CASSPGGNTNEKLFF
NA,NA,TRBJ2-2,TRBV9,TGTGCCAGCAGCGTAGGGGGACTTAACACCGGGGAGCTGTTTTTT,CASSVGGLNTGELFF
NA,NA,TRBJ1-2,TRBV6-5,TGTGCCAGCAGGGACACCATTTTTTATGGCTACACCTTC,CASRDTIFYGYTF
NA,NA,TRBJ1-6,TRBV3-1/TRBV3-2,TGTGCCAGCAGCCAAGACAGCTCCTATAATTCACCCCTCCACTTT,CASSQDSSYNSPLHF
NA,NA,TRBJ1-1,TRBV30,TGTGCCTGGAGTATGGGTACTTTTTCAGGGGCTTTCTTT,CAWSMGTFSGAFF
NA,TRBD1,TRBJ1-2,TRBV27,TGTGCCAGCAGTAGGACAGGGGCGCGGAATGGCTACACCTTC,CASSRTGARNGYTF